The source of this T cell receptor (beta chain) is a study of blood T cell repertoires in COVID-19. The wider study: Sources were T cells, B-cell-depleted T cells, or PBMCs; the material itself was cDNA or gDNA.

As processed by the authors: Using reference gene primer amplification, nucleated cell counts were estimated. The repertoire was sequenced with immunoSEQ multiplex PCR; TCRdb's copy has only in-frame clones and lacks some. V, J and clone size are taken as reported in that table, and D and trimming were inferred from the DNA itself. Of 80,000 to 100,000 clones in the sample, just over 90% are singletons; the top ten hold less than 2%. This CDR3 spans 13 amino acids. The V gene's germline CDR1 is LNHDA and CDR2 SQIVND (reference sequence). V was shortened by 5 bases and J by 2 bases, with 7 bases between the two germline ends.

The sequenced material came from peripheral blood. The rearrangement uses TRBV19 and TRBJ2-1; D perhaps matches TRBD1 (5 bases). This receptor was obtained from a man between 60 and 75 years old with acute or convalescent COVID-19. The chain's CDR3 is CASSPGTYNEQFF. In DNA form, the CDR3 reads TGTGCCAGTAGTCCAGGGACCTACAATGAGCAGTTCTTC.